What follows are 27 T cell receptor beta chains derived from one specimen sequenced in a study of cytomegalovirus exposure and HLA in healthy donors. The PCR was carried out with 60 Vbeta primers and 13 Jbeta primers. Sequencing was performed with immunoSEQ multiplex PCR; in TCRdb, only in-frame clones are kept and a portion is missing. The data show around 130,000 clones, 84% seen once. The sample comprised PBMCs. The receptors derive from a man aged 45-65 years in good health and CMV-seronegative.

This clone was counted a few times. The rearrangement uses TRBV6-5 and TRBJ1-4, with TRBD1 matching 8 bases. The CDR3 runs 16 residues. The V gene end was trimmed by 2 bases and the J gene end by 2 bases; junction bases not matched to a gene: 4. Germline V lookup: CDR1 MNHEY, CDR2 SVGAGI. CDR3 sequence reads: CASSYTRQGTNEKLFF. The DNA for the CDR3 is TGTGCCAGCAGTTACACCCGACAGGGGACTAATGAAAAACTGTTTTTT.

The chain has TRBV2 and TRBJ1-5, with a weak D call TRBD1 (6 bases). Germline CDR1 is SNHLY and CDR2 is FYNNEI. This CDR3 region has 16 residues. The ends were cut back, 6 bases at V and 2 bases at J, with 17 bases in the middle. The chain's CDR3 is CASRPSGALRNQPQHF. DNA of the CDR3: TGTGCCAGCAGGCCCTCAGGGGCCCTCCGCAATCAGCCCCAGCATTTT.

The chain combines TRBV4-2 with TRBJ2-7, with 8 bases matching TRBD1. The CDR3 is made up of 14 amino acids. Germline CDR1 is LGHNA and CDR2 is YNFKEQ. The V gene end was trimmed by 4 bases and the J gene end by 5 bases; junction bases not matched to a gene: 7. CDR3 DNA sequence: TGTGCCAGCAGCCGCCAGGGGGCGGACGACGAGCAGTACTTC. Amino acid sequence: CASSRQGADDEQYF.

The chain recombines TRBV27 with TRBJ2-1, with a tentative D call TRBD2 (5 bases). V lost 4 bases to trimming and J lost 4 bases, with 11 bases between them. From germline, CDR1 is MNHEY and CDR2 SMNVEV (reference sequence). The CDR3 runs to 14 residues. The CDR3 here is CASSSPRLYNEQFF. The CDR3 DNA sequence: TGTGCCAGCAGTTCCCCCCGACTATACAATGAGCAGTTCTTC.

The chain recombines TRBV5-1 with TRBJ2-1; TRBD1 agrees at 9 bases. The CDR3 contains 13 residues. V lost 10 bases and J lost 6; bases outside the gene matches: 8. CDR1 and CDR2 from the germline V gene are SGHRS and YFSETQ. CDR3 in DNA: TGCGCCGCCGGGACAGGGTCAGTCAATGAGCAGTTCTTC. Encoded protein: CAAGTGSVNEQFF.

The chain joins TRBV10-3 to TRBJ2-1, with no clear D. Germline values: CDR1 ENHRY, CDR2 SYGVKD. V was trimmed by 4 bases and J by 0 bases, leaving 7 bases between them. The CDR3 runs 14 residues. This CDR3 reads CAISGASSYNEQFF. Here the CDR3 DNA reads TGTGCCATCAGTGGGGCCTCCTCCTACAATGAGCAGTTCTTC.

The V call is TRBV6-1, the J call TRBJ1-5; D remains ambiguous. The CDR3 runs 15 residues. The germline V and J ends were trimmed by 8 bases and 0 bases, with 14 bases remaining between them. In germline, CDR1 is MNHNS, CDR2 SASEGT. CDR3 nucleotides: TGTGCCAGCGGACTGGGTATTCCTAGCAATCAGCCCCAGCATTTT. This translates into CASGLGIPSNQPQHF.

In its sample, this clone was seen a few times. The chain is built from TRBV18 and TRBJ2-7; D perhaps matches TRBD1 (6 bases). V was pared by 4 bases and J by 3 bases, with 16 bases between. The CDR3 sequence is 15 residues long. Germline CDR1 is KGHSH and CDR2 is LQKENI. In DNA, the CDR3 is TGTGCCAGCTCACAAGGCACAGGGTTTGGCTACGAGCAGTACTTC. This codes for CASSQGTGFGYEQYF. The full variable domain, in which reference TRBV18 and TRBJ2-7 provide the parts outside the CDR3, is NAGVMQNPRHLVRRRGQEARLRCSPMKGHSHVYWYRQLPEEGLKFMVYLQKENIIDESGMPKERFSAEFPKEGPSILRIQQVVRGDSAAYFCASSQGTGFGYEQYFGPGTRLTVT.

The chain links TRBV7-9 to TRBJ1-1, with D hard to call. The CDR3 spans 13 residues. Germline V lookup: CDR1 SEHNR, CDR2 FQNEAQ (reference sequence). The V end lost 1 base, the J end lost 4 bases, and 7 bases lay between the germline ends. CDR3 sequence (DNA): TGTGCCAGCAGCTTAGAACAGAGCACTGAAGCTTTCTTT. Translating gives CASSLEQSTEAFF.

This chain joins TRBV27 and TRBJ1-2; no clear D gene. This CDR3 is built from 18 residues. Trimming left V 3 bases short and J 3 bases short, with 23 bases between. Germline V gene lookup returns CDR1 MNHEY and CDR2 SMNVEV (reference sequence). CDR3 sequence reads: CASSFRSAVEGFDYGYTF. The CDR3 DNA is TGTGCCAGCAGTTTTAGGTCGGCGGTCGAAGGCTTCGACTATGGCTACACCTTC.

The chain links TRBV29-1 to TRBJ2-5; tentative D call: TRBD2 (6 bases). V lost 4 bases, J lost 5 bases, and 20 bases lay in between. Germline CDR1 reads SQVTM; CDR2 reads ANQGSEA. The CDR3 totals 15 residues. The CDR3 region has the DNA TGCAGCGTTGCCCTGGTTGCGGGGAGTGGGGAGACCCAGTACTTC. Translating gives CSVALVAGSGETQYF.

As regards this clone: The junction differs from germline at one of its ends, possibly a read error. The V gene is TRBV28, the J gene TRBJ1-2; TRBD1 is a possible D gene (5 bases). In germline, CDR1 is MDHEN, CDR2 SYDVKM. The CDR3 covers 13 residues. The CDR3 sequence is CASGFRVSSGYTF. As DNA, the CDR3 is TGTGCCAGCGGTTTCAGGGTCTCGAGTGGCTACACCTTC.

With respect to this clone: One end of the junction does not line up with germline, which may come from a read error. CDR3 sequence reads: CSSSTELLREQYF. As DNA, the CDR3 is TGTTCCAGCAGCACTGAACTGCTCCGCGAGCAGTACTTC. The chain combines TRBV7-9 with TRBJ2-7, with unresolved D. Germline CDR1 and CDR2: SEHNR and FQNEAQ (reference sequence). The CDR3 consists of 13 residues.

CDR3 amino acids: CASSQVMGGGYEQYF. In nucleotides, the CDR3 is TGCGCCAGCAGCCAAGTTATGGGAGGCGGCTACGAGCAGTACTTC. The chain links TRBV4-1 to TRBJ2-7; the D gene is possibly TRBD2 (6 bases). This CDR3 has 15 residues. Trimming removed 1 base from V and 3 bases from J, with 13 bases in between. Germline V gene data show CDR1 as MGHRA and CDR2 as YSYEKL.

The chain has TRBV5-1 and TRBJ1-1, with D perhaps matching TRBD1 (5 bases). CDR3 size: 15 residues. V gave up 0 bases and J gave up 0 bases, with 9 bases separating them. Germline V gene sequence: CDR1 SGHRS, CDR2 YFSETQ. DNA for the CDR3: TGCGCCAGCAGCTTGGATTGGGGCATGAACACTGAAGCTTTCTTT. Protein sequence: CASSLDWGMNTEAFF. The variable domain in full, completed from reference TRBV5-1 and TRBJ1-1, reads KAGVTQTPRYLIKTRGQQVTLSCSPISGHRSVSWYQQTPGQGLQFLFEYFSETQRNKGNFPGRFSGRQFSNSRSEMNVSTLELGDSALYLCASSLDWGMNTEAFFGQGTRLTVV.

The chain joins TRBV2 to TRBJ1-6, with D tentatively TRBD1 (5 bases). The CDR3 runs 12 residues. With 10 bases removed from V and 4 bases from J, the gap between germline ends came to 8 bases. Germline CDR1 SNHLY, CDR2 FYNNEI. In nucleotides, the CDR3 is TGTGCCACGGACACATATAATTCACCCCTCCACTTT. Protein: CATDTYNSPLHF.

This rearrangement joins TRBV7-3 to TRBJ2-7, with D hard to call. Germline loops: CDR1 SGHTA, CDR2 FQGTGA. Trimming removed 0 bases at V and 6 bases at J, with 12 bases between. This CDR3 region has 14 residues. As DNA, the CDR3 is TGTGCCAGCAGCTTAACCCCCCCCTATAGCGAGCAGTACTTC. Translation: CASSLTPPYSEQYF.

This chain uses TRBV29-1 with TRBJ2-7; 7 bases line up with TRBD1. The junction had 9 bases not matched to a gene; V was cut back by 4 bases and J by 6 bases. The CDR3 is 13 amino acids. Germline CDR1 is SQVTM and CDR2 is ANQGSEA. The CDR3 region is CSVAGTALSEQYF. The CDR3 DNA reads TGCAGCGTTGCCGGGACAGCCCTCTCCGAGCAGTACTTC.

The chain employs TRBV25-1 and TRBJ2-5, with 8 bases fitting TRBD1. Germline CDR1 reads MGHDK; CDR2 reads SYGVNS. The CDR3 totals 17 residues. The J segment lost 5 bases and the V segment lost 3 bases, leaving 14 bases of the junction unmatched. The CDR3 here is CASSDQRLGTGRETQYF. CDR3 coding DNA: TGTGCCAGCAGTGATCAGCGGCTAGGGACAGGAAGGGAGACCCAGTACTTC.

The J gene is TRBJ1-2, the V gene TRBV5-1; TRBD1 might be the D (5 bases). Trimming pared 4 bases from V and 5 bases from J, leaving 9 bases between. The CDR3 is 12 residues long. Germline V CDR1 and CDR2: SGHRS, YFSETQ. The CDR3 loop reads CASSHDRYGYTF. CDR3 in DNA: TGCGCCAGCAGCCATGACAGATATGGCTACACCTTC.

The chain employs TRBV4-1 and TRBJ2-1; 14 positions match TRBD2. V lost 0 bases, J lost 0 bases, and 4 bases stayed unmatched. The CDR3 has 19 amino acids. CDR1 and CDR2 (germline): MGHRA, YSYEKL. DNA for the CDR3: TGCGCCAGCAGCCAAGATAGGACTAGCGGGGGGAACTCCTACAATGAGCAGTTCTTC. It yields the protein CASSQDRTSGGNSYNEQFF.

V and J are TRBV6-4 and TRBJ2-1; 7 positions agree with TRBD2. Germline assignment: CDR1 MRHNA and CDR2 SNTAGT. The J segment lost 1 base and the V segment lost 0 bases, leaving 0 bases of the junction unmatched. The CDR3 has 15 amino acids. CDR3 nucleotides: TGTGCCAGCAGTGACTCAGCGGGGTCCTACAATGAGCAGTTCTTC. Translated, it gives CASSDSAGSYNEQFF.

V and J are TRBV29-1 and TRBJ2-7; the match to TRBD2 covers 12 bases. The CDR3 length is 13 residues. V was pared by 7 bases and J by 4 bases, with 5 bases of the junction left unmatched. Per the germline V gene, CDR1 is SQVTM and CDR2 is ANQGSEA. DNA for the CDR3: TGCAGCGCGGAACTAGCGGGGGGATACGAGCAGTACTTC. Translating it yields CSAELAGGYEQYF.

This chain joins TRBV21-1 and TRBJ1-1. TRBV21-1 is labeled a pseudogene. The CDR3 totals 18 residues. CDR3 in amino acids: CASPQKGGVRFKNTEAFF. The CDR3 nucleotides read TGTGCCAGCCCCCAAAAGGGAGGGGTGAGGTTTAAGAACACTGAAGCTTTCTTT.

The gene calls are TRBV2 and TRBJ1-1; D not resolved. Germline V gene sequence: CDR1 SNHLY, CDR2 FYNNEI. Between the trimmed V and J ends, which lost 11 bases and 3 bases, there was a span of 16 bases. CDR3 length: 13 amino acids. The CDR3 here is CAALAGIDTEAFF. The CDR3 region has the DNA TGTGCCGCGTTAGCCGGGATCGACACTGAAGCTTTCTTT.

V usage is TRBV27 and J usage is TRBJ2-7; TRBD1 is a possible D gene (6 bases). CDR3 length: 11 amino acids. CDR1 and CDR2 from the germline V gene are MNHEY and SMNVEV (reference sequence). Trimming took off 6 bases at V and 9 bases at J, with 12 bases between the two ends. The CDR3 spells CASSSGVVQYF. CDR3 DNA: TGTGCCAGCAGCTCAGGGGTTGTGCAGTACTTC.

As DNA, the CDR3 is TGTGCCAGCAGCGTTGGGAGCGGTATTTACGAGCAGTACTTC. Its translation is CASSVGSGIYEQYF. This chain connects TRBV9 to TRBJ2-7; D possibly corresponds to TRBD2 (5 bases). Germline values: CDR1 SGDLS, CDR2 YYNGEE. This CDR3 contains 14 residues. The V and J ends lost 2 bases and 4 bases respectively, with 13 bases between them.